These 32 T cell receptor beta chains came from one sample sequenced in a study of prognosis after radiotherapy for stage I lung cancer. Two-round multiplex PCR on genomic DNA was the method by which TCR beta CDR3 was amplified. Primers targeting each individual TRBV and TRBJ gene were applied in first-round PCR. From the multiplex PCR reads, TCRdb called clonotypes with MiXCR, one entry per CDR3 protein. The sample lists 9,500 to 15,000 distinct CDR3 sequences, roughly 54% occurring once. This specimen consisted of PBMCs, obtained before or after stereotactic body radiation therapy (not recorded which). These receptors were taken from a donor aged 50 or older with non-small cell lung cancer.

This clonotype was detected ten times or more. The chain couples TRBV2 to TRBJ2-3; 10 positions match TRBD1. The CDR3 runs to 15 residues. Germline V CDR1 and CDR2: SNHLY, FYNNEI. V lost 5 bases and J lost 3; bases outside the gene matches: 5. CDR3 protein: CASSPTGGRTDTQYF. CDR3 DNA sequence: TGTGCCAGCAGTCCGACAGGGGGCCGGACAGATACGCAGTATTTT.

This chain connects TRBV6-2 or TRBV6-3 to TRBJ2-7; D remains ambiguous. The CDR3 extends over 14 amino acids. In germline, CDR1 is MNHEY, CDR2 SVGEGT. Trimming stripped 5 bases from V and 3 bases from J, with 14 bases between. Written as DNA, the CDR3 is TGTGCCAGCAGTGAGATCCGGCGGAACTACGAGCAGTACTTC. It specifies CASSEIRRNYEQYF.

This clonotype is labeled as medium-sized (0.01 to 0.1%). The chain combines TRBV24-1 with TRBJ2-7, with 9 bases matching TRBD2. There are 14 residues in the CDR3. Per germline, CDR1 KGHDR and CDR2 SFDVKD. J lost 3 bases, V lost 5 bases, and 4 bases had no gene match. In nucleotides, the CDR3 is TGTGCCACCAGTGCTGATAGCGGGAGCTACGAGCAGTACTTC. It encodes CATSADSGSYEQYF.

This chain connects TRBV24-1 to TRBJ2-7; D possibly matches TRBD1 or TRBD2 (5 bases each). This CDR3 region has 13 residues. CDR1 is KGHDR, CDR2 SFDVKD, per germline. Trimming took 1 base from V and 7 from J, leaving 10 bases between them. The CDR3 bases are TGTGCCACCAGTGATTTAAGTGGGGGAGAGCAGTACTTC. This encodes CATSDLSGGEQYF.

Judged by abundance, this clonotype is medium-sized. This chain joins TRBV19 and TRBJ1-6, with D hard to call. Germline-derived CDR1 and CDR2 are LNHDA and SQIVND (reference sequence). Trimming stripped 8 bases from V and 11 bases from J, with 16 bases between. The CDR3 spans 13 residues. In DNA, the CDR3 is TGTGCCAGTTGCCCTCAAAGCGGAACACCCCTCCACTTT. Translation: CASCPQSGTPLHF. The full variable domain, completed using reference TRBV19 and TRBJ1-6, is DGGITQSPKYLFRKEGQNVTLSCEQNLNHDAMYWYRQDPGQGLRLIYYSQIVNDFQKGDIAEGYSVSREKKESFPLTVTSAQKNPTAFYLCASCPQSGTPLHFGNGTRLTVT.

The table lists this clonotype with many counts. This chain connects TRBV7-9 to TRBJ1-1; TRBD1 is a possible D gene (6 bases). This CDR3 spans 15 amino acids. V dropped 1 base and J dropped 0 bases, with 9 bases sitting between them. Germline CDR1 and CDR2: SEHNR and FQNEAQ (reference sequence). The CDR3 sequence is CASSLGRTVNTEAFF. The CDR3 nucleotides are TGTGCCAGCAGCTTAGGAAGGACAGTGAACACTGAAGCTTTCTTT.

In its sample, this clonotype was seen many times. V is TRBV7-6 and J is TRBJ2-3, with TRBD1 matching 11 bases. J was trimmed by 5 bases and V by 5 bases; bases with no gene match: 6. There are 15 residues in the CDR3. Germline V gene data show CDR1 as SGHVS and CDR2 as FNYEAQ. CDR3 region: CASSTRTGGEDTQYF. For the CDR3, the DNA is TGTGCCAGCAGCACTAGGACAGGGGGCGAAGATACGCAGTATTTT.

This clonotype is deemed medium-sized. This chain uses TRBV28 with TRBJ2-3, with 7 bases lining up with TRBD1. V was pared by 10 bases and J by 3 bases, with 4 bases of the junction left unmatched. The CDR3 consists of 12 residues. Germline loops: CDR1 MDHEN, CDR2 SYDVKM. The CDR3 sequence: CAITDRTDTQYF. The CDR3 nucleotides read TGTGCCATCACGGACAGGACAGATACGCAGTATTTT.

This clonotype is classed as medium-sized. V gene TRBV28 combines with J gene TRBJ2-1, with 8 bases aligning to TRBD2. This CDR3 comprises 13 residues. Losses at the gene ends were 5 bases for V and 8 bases for J; bases not matched to a gene: 5. Germline loops: CDR1 MDHEN, CDR2 SYDVKM. The CDR3 is CASSPGGIDEQFF. In DNA, the CDR3 is TGTGCCAGCAGTCCGGGGGGGATCGATGAGCAGTTCTTC.

This chain connects TRBV20-1 to TRBJ1-1, with 8 nucleotides matching TRBD1. V gave up 3 bases and J gave up 5 bases; unmatched junction bases: 5. Germline assignment: CDR1 DFQATT and CDR2 SNEGSKA (reference sequence). The CDR3 covers 13 residues. The CDR3 loop reads CSASETGETEAFF. The DNA for the CDR3 is TGCAGTGCTAGTGAGACAGGGGAGACTGAAGCTTTCTTT.

This clonotype occurred many times. V usage is TRBV15 and J usage is TRBJ1-3; 11 bases line up with TRBD1. The CDR3 contains 16 residues. V gave up 1 base and J gave up 4 bases; unmatched junction bases: 3. Germline lookup yields CDR1 LNHNV and CDR2 YYDKDF (reference sequence). The CDR3 loop is CATSRGTGGSGNTIYF. CDR3 nucleotides: TGTGCCACCAGCAGAGGGACAGGGGGCTCGGGAAACACCATATATTTT.

The chain combines TRBV7-8 with TRBJ2-7; D is possibly TRBD2 (5 bases). CDR1 is SGHVS and CDR2 is FQNEAQ in the germline V gene. The V gene lost 6 bases and the J gene lost 7 bases, with 25 bases spanning the gap. The length of the CDR3 is 16 residues. The CDR3 DNA reads TGTGCCAGCAGTTTCACGAGGGTAGCTGTATCTCTTGAGCAGTACTTC. Protein sequence: CASSFTRVAVSLEQYF.

This clonotype is judged medium-sized. The genes are TRBV6-1 and TRBJ2-7; no clear D gene. Deletions cut 3 bases from V and 3 bases from J, with 0 bases between. Germline CDR1 is MNHNS and CDR2 is SASEGT. This CDR3 is built from 10 residues. CDR3 nucleotides: TGTGCCAGCAGTGACTACGAGCAGTACTTC. Protein sequence: CASSDYEQYF.

This rearrangement joins TRBV5-1 to TRBJ1-1; 7 nucleotides line up with TRBD1. The CDR3 is made up of 14 amino acids. Germline loops: CDR1 SGHRS, CDR2 YFSETQ. The V gene end was trimmed by 0 bases and the J gene end by 1 base; junction bases not matched to a gene: 0. CDR3 protein: CASSLGDRNTEAFF. The CDR3 DNA follows: TGCGCCAGCAGCTTGGGGGACAGGAACACTGAAGCTTTCTTT.

In its sample, this clonotype is medium-sized. This chain joins TRBV14 and TRBJ2-2; D call uncertain. The CDR3 has 13 amino acids. Germline V CDR1 and CDR2: SGHDN, FVKESK. V was trimmed by 2 bases and J by 8 bases, leaving 9 bases between them. CDR3 DNA sequence: TGTGCCAGCAGCCAATGGGAACGGGGGGAGCTGTTTTTT. Translation: CASSQWERGELFF.

This clonotype was seen at least ten times. The J gene is TRBJ1-1, the V gene TRBV2; possibly TRBD1 for D (5 bases). Germline CDR1 is SNHLY and CDR2 is FYNNEI. This CDR3 has 14 amino acids. The germline V and J ends were trimmed by 8 bases and 10 bases, with 23 bases remaining between them. The CDR3 nucleotides are TGTGCCAGCGGCGGGGCACAGGCATACCTCGGAGCTTTCTTT. It translates to CASGGAQAYLGAFF.

Notes on this clonotype: A single base is all that separates this from a far larger clone, so a read error is likely. The rearrangement uses TRBV6-1 and TRBJ2-7; D may be TRBD1 (6 bases). The DNA end is a closer match to TRBJ2-1, so the J assignment may be wrong. Germline V lookup: CDR1 MNHNS, CDR2 SASEGT. The length of the CDR3 is 12 residues. For the CDR3, the DNA is TGTGCCATCAGTGTGGACAGCAATGAGCAGTTCTTC. This codes for CAISVDSNEQFF.

This clonotype was observed a handful of times. J is TRBJ1-6 and V is TRBV6-1; 9 bases are shared with TRBD1. Germline V gene lookup returns CDR1 MNHNS and CDR2 SASEGT. This CDR3 is 15 amino acids long. V lost 6 bases to trimming and J lost 6 bases; unmatched junction nucleotides: 6. CDR3 DNA: TGTGCCAGCAGGGTACAGGGGGCAGGTAATTCACCCCTCCACTTT. Translating gives CASRVQGAGNSPLHF.

The rearrangement joins TRBV28 to TRBJ1-2; D ambiguous. The CDR3 runs to 10 residues. Germline lookup yields CDR1 MDHEN and CDR2 SYDVKM. V lost 10 bases and J 8 bases, leaving 11 bases between the germline ends. CDR3 DNA: TGTGCCACCAAAATGGAAGGCTACACCTTC. Its translation is CATKMEGYTF.

This clonotype was seen repeatedly, ten times or more. This chain links TRBV14 with TRBJ1-2; no clear D gene. CDR1 SGHDN and CDR2 FVKESK come from the germline V gene. The CDR3 consists of 14 residues. V gave up 0 bases and J gave up 4 bases, with 9 bases separating them. CDR3 sequence: CASSQDRFSYGYTF. Here the CDR3 DNA reads TGTGCCAGCAGCCAAGATAGGTTCAGCTATGGCTACACCTTC.

This clonotype is medium-sized by share. This chain connects TRBV19 to TRBJ2-1, with TRBD2 identical over 9 bases. CDR1 and CDR2 (germline): LNHDA, SQIVND (reference sequence). With V trimmed by 1 base and J by 6 bases, 4 bases remained unmatched. This CDR3 has 15 residues. This CDR3 reads CASSIGGRDLNEQFF. The CDR3 DNA is TGTGCCAGTAGTATAGGCGGGAGGGACCTCAATGAGCAGTTCTTC.

This chain connects TRBV24-1 to TRBJ2-1, with 9 bases aligning to TRBD2. Trimming took 9 bases from V and 5 from J; bases not matched to a gene: 7. The CDR3 runs to 14 residues. Germline V CDR1 and CDR2: KGHDR, SFDVKD. The CDR3 coding sequence is TGTGCCACCTTGGCGGGAGGGCCCGACAATGAGCAGTTCTTC. Translating it yields CATLAGGPDNEQFF.

This clonotype occurred once. The V call is TRBV2, the J call TRBJ2-1; 10 bases map to TRBD2. V dropped 9 bases and J dropped 6; count of bases not matched to a gene: 11. In germline, CDR1 is SNHLY, CDR2 FYNNEI. The CDR3 totals 15 residues. CDR3 coding DNA: TGTGCCAGTAATGCGGGGGTAGCGGGAGGCAATGAGCAGTTCTTC. It is translated as CASNAGVAGGNEQFF.

This chain connects TRBV20-1 to TRBJ2-1; 8 bases line up with TRBD1. The V and J ends lost 3 bases and 6 bases, in that order; junction bases with no gene match: 13. Germline CDR1 and CDR2: DFQATT and SNEGSKA (reference sequence). The CDR3 totals 16 residues. DNA of the CDR3: TGCAGTGCTAGGTGGGTGGACAGGGTTTTGGGCAATGAGCAGTTCTTC. This codes for CSARWVDRVLGNEQFF.

CDR3 DNA: TGTGCCACCAGATCGACTATCGGGCGCGAGCAGTACTTC. Protein product: CATRSTIGREQYF. This chain joins TRBV24-1 and TRBJ2-7, with a possible D match to TRBD2 (5 bases). Germline loops: CDR1 KGHDR, CDR2 SFDVKD. The CDR3 runs to 13 residues. Between the trimmed V and J ends, which lost 7 bases and 6 bases, there was a span of 15 bases.

With respect to this clonotype: A single base separates this from a much larger clone, so it may be a read error. The CDR3 loop reads CASSLMGLSNEKLFF. The CDR3 DNA sequence: TGCGCCAGCAGCCTGATGGGACTGAGCAATGAAAAACTGTTTTTT. The chain couples TRBV4-1 to TRBJ1-4, with D tentatively TRBD1 (5 bases). The germline CDR1 and CDR2 sequences are MGHRA and YSYEKL. The CDR3 is 15 amino acids. The V gene lost 4 bases and the J gene lost 5 bases, with 14 bases spanning the gap.

Notes on this clonotype: It may be a read error: a sequence one base away is much more abundant. J is TRBJ2-7 and V is TRBV6-1, with D perhaps being TRBD1 or TRBD2 (6 bases each). Germline CDR1 reads MNHNS; CDR2 reads SASEGT. Trimming removed 6 bases at V and 2 bases at J, with 14 bases between. The CDR3 loop spans 14 amino acids. The CDR3 region has the DNA TGTGCCAGCAGGACTAGGGGGAGCACCTACGAGCAGTACTTC. This codes for CASRTRGSTYEQYF.

The chain couples TRBV12-3 or TRBV12-4 to TRBJ2-1; D is uncertain. V was clipped by 1 base and J by 5 bases, with 9 bases between them. This CDR3 is built from 14 residues. Here the CDR3 DNA reads TGTGCCAGCAGTTTAGGTCGACGCGACAATGAGCAGTTCTTC. The encoded protein is CASSLGRRDNEQFF.

In its sample, this clonotype ranks as medium-sized. The chain combines TRBV5-1 with TRBJ2-3; 9 bases are shared with TRBD2. Germline CDR1 SGHRS, CDR2 YFSETQ. The V and J ends lost 0 bases and 3 bases, in that order; junction bases with no gene match: 5. The CDR3 totals 16 residues. The DNA for the CDR3 is TGCGCCAGCAGCTTGGCGGCTAGCGGGAAGACAGATACGCAGTATTTT. Translating gives CASSLAASGKTDTQYF.

This clonotype was seen many times. The V and J genes are TRBV10-2 and TRBJ2-2; 8 positions agree with TRBD1. Germline CDR1 WSHSY, CDR2 SAAADI. The CDR3 covers 15 residues. The V and J ends lost 8 bases and 0 bases, in that order; junction bases with no gene match: 5. CDR3 sequence (DNA): TGCGCCAGCGTACCGGGACAGGCGAACACCGGGGAGCTGTTTTTT. As protein: CASVPGQANTGELFF.

This sequence joins TRBV20-1 and TRBJ1-4; no definite D call. CDR1 DFQATT and CDR2 SNEGSKA come from the germline V gene (reference sequence). Trimming cost V 3 bases and J 0 bases, with 8 bases left between them. CDR3 length equals 14 residues. Written as DNA, the CDR3 is TGCAGTGCTAGCCCGGCGTCAACTAATGAAAAACTGTTTTTT. Its translation is CSASPASTNEKLFF.

This clonotype is medium-sized within its sample. V and J are TRBV28 and TRBJ2-2; D call uncertain. V lost 6 bases, J lost 1 base, and 6 bases lay in between. CDR1 MDHEN and CDR2 SYDVKM come from the germline V gene. This CDR3 has 13 residues. CDR3 sequence reads: CASRMVNTGELFF. For the CDR3, the DNA is TGTGCCAGCAGGATGGTGAACACCGGGGAGCTGTTTTTT.